The clone carrying this TCR beta chain has ten or more counts. The data derive from a study of identical twins. All donors were healthy, and all were Caucasian. TCRdb redid the calling of the 5' RACE reads with MiXCR, one entry per CDR3 protein. The table lists 690,000 or so distinct CDR3 sequences, around 8.3% of them singletons. This sample also belongs to another study, concerning yellow fever vaccine responses in identical twins.

This sequence was found in a woman aged 18 to 35 in good health. Material for sequencing was PBMCs.

CDR3 DNA: TGTGCCAGCAGACTAGTTCCCTACAATGAGCAGTTCTTC. It codes for CASRLVPYNEQFF. The chain links TRBV6-1 to TRBJ2-1; TRBD2 is a possible D gene (5 bases). V lost 6 bases and J 2 bases, leaving 8 bases between the germline ends. Germline V CDR1 and CDR2: MNHNS, SASEGT. The CDR3 is 13 residues long.